This T cell receptor (beta chain) was profiled in a study of beta chain features in type 1 diabetes. Overall study results and limits: Overrepresentation of cells with high TCR expression could result from cDNA sequencing. In every one of the four CD4+ subsets, TCRB CDR3s were moderately but significantly shorter in Type 1 diabetes patients.

This clone has just a few counts. The antigen is undetermined. The whole isolated RNA underwent reverse transcription, so sequencing captured expressed TCRB transcripts. Method: immunoSEQ multiplex PCR; TCRdb's copy keeps in-frame clones and lacks some. The repertoire has around 300,000 clones, around 16% of them found once; the top ten carry 0.015%. With 5 bases clipped from V and 11 bases from J, the junction kept 6 bases outside the gene matches. Germline V lookup: CDR1 SGHDT, CDR2 YYEEEE. The CDR3 runs 12 residues. The chain couples TRBV5-6 to TRBJ2-1, with TRBD2 matching over 8 bases. The specimen sequenced was naive CD4+ T cells from blood. This receptor was taken from a young man with type 1 diabetes. The CDR3 bases are TGTGCCAGCAGTGTCATAGCGGGACAGCAGTTCTTC. It encodes CASSVIAGQQFF.